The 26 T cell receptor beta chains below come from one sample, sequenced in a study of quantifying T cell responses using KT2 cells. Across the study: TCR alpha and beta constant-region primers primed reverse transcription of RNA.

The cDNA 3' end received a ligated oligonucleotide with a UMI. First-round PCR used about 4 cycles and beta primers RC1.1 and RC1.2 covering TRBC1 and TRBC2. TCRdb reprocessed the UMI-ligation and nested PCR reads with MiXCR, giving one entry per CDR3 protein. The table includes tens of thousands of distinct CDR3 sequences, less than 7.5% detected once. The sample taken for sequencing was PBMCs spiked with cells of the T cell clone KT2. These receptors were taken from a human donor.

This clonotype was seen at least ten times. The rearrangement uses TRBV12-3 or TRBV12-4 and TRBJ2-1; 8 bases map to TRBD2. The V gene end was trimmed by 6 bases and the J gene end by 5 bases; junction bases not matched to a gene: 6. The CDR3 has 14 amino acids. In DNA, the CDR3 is TGTGCCAGCAGCCGGGAGGGCCATGACAATGAGCAGTTCTTC. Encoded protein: CASSREGHDNEQFF.

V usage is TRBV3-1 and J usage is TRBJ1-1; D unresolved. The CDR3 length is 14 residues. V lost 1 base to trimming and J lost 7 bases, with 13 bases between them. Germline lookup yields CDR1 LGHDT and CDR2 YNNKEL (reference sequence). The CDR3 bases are TGTGCCAGCAGCCAAGTCGATGGCGCTTTTGAAGCTTTCTTT. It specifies CASSQVDGAFEAFF.

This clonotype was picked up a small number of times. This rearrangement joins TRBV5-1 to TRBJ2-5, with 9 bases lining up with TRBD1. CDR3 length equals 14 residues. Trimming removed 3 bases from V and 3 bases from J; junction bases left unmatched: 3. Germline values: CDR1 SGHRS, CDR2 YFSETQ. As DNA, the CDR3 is TGCGCCAGCAGCTGGAGGACAGGGGAAGAGACCCAGTACTTC. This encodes CASSWRTGEETQYF.

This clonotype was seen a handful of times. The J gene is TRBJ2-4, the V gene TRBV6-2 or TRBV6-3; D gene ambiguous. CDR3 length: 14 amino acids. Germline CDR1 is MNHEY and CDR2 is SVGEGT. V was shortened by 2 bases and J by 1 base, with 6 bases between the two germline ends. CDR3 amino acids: CASSYASAKNIQYF. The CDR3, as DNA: TGTGCCAGCAGTTACGCCAGTGCCAAAAACATTCAGTACTTC.

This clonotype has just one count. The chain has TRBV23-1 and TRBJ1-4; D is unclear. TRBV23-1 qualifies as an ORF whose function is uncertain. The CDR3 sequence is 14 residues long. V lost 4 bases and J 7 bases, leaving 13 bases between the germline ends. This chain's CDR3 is CASSLREWGEKLFF. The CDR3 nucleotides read TGCGCCAGCAGTCTACGCGAGTGGGGTGAAAAACTGTTTTTT.

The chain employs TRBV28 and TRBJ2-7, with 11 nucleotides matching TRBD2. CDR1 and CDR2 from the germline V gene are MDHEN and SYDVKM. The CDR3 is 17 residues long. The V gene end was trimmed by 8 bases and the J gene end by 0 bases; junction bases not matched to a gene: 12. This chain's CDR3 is CASSFLGSGRVSYEQYF. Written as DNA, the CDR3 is TGTGCCAGCTCGTTTTTGGGTAGCGGGAGGGTCTCCTACGAGCAGTACTTC.

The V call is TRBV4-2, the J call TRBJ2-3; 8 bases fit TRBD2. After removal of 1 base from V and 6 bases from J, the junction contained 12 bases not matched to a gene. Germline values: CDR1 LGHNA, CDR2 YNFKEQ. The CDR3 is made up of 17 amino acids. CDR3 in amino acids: CASSQGCGAGEMDTQYF. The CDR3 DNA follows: TGTGCCAGCAGCCAAGGGTGTGGAGCGGGAGAGATGGATACGCAGTATTTT.

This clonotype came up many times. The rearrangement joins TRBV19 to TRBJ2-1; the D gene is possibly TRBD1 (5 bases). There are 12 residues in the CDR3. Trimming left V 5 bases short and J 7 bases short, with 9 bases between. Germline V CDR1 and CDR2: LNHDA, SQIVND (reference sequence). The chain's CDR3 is CASSPRQNEQFF. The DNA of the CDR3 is TGTGCCAGTAGTCCCCGACAGAATGAGCAGTTCTTC.

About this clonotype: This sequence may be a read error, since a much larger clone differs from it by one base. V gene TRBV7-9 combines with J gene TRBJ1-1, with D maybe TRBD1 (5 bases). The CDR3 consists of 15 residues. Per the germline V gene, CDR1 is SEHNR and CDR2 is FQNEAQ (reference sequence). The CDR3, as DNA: TGTGTCAGCAGCCCCAGGACAAGATTGAACACTGAAGCTTTCTTT. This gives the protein CVSSPRTRLNTEAFF.

The CDR3, as DNA: TGTGCCAGCAGCCGGGGGACTGAGCAGTTCTTC. As protein: CASSRGTEQFF. V gene TRBV21-1 combines with J gene TRBJ2-1; the D call of TRBD1 is as the table states it, not checked on the DNA. TRBV21-1 is termed a pseudogene. This CDR3 has 11 amino acids.

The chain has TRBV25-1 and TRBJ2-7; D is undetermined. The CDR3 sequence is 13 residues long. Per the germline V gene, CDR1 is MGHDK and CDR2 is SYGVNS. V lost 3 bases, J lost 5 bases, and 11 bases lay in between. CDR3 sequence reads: CASSEGQLDEQYF. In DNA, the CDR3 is TGTGCCAGCAGTGAGGGCCAGCTGGACGAGCAGTACTTC.

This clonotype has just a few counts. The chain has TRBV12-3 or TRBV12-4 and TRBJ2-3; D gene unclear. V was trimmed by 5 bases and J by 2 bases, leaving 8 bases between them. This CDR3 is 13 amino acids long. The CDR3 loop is CASSPRITDTQYF. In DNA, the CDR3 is TGTGCCAGCAGTCCCAGAATCACAGATACGCAGTATTTT.

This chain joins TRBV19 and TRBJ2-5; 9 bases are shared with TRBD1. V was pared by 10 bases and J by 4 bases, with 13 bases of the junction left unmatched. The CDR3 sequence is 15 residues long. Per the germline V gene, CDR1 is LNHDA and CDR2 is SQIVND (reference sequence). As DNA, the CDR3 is TGTGCCACCTCGTCCGGGACAGGGTCGCGAGAGACCCAGTACTTC. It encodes CATSSGTGSRETQYF.

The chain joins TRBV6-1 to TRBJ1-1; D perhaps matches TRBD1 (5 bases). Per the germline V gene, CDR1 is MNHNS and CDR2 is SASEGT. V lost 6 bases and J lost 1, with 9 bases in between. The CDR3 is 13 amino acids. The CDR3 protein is CASRGLGNTEAFF. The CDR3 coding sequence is TGTGCCAGCAGGGGGCTTGGGAACACTGAAGCTTTCTTT.

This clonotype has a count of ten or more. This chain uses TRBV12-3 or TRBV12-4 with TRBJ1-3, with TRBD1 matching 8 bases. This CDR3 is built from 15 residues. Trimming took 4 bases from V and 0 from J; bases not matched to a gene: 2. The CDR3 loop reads CASSWDRSSGNTIYF. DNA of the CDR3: TGTGCCAGCAGTTGGGACAGGAGCTCTGGAAACACCATATATTTT.

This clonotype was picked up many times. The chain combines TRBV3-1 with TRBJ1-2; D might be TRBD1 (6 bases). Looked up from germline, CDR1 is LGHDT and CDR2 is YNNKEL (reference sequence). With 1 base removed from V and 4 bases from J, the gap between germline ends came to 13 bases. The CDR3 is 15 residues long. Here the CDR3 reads CASSQAGVGTYGYTF. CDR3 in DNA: TGTGCCAGCAGCCAAGCAGGGGTTGGAACCTATGGCTACACCTTC. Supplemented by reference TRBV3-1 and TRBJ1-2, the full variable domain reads DTAVSQTPKYLVTQMGNDKSIKCEQNLGHDTMYWYKQDSKKFLKIMFSYNNKELIINETVPNRFSPKSPDKAHLNLHINSLELGDSAVYFCASSQAGVGTYGYTFGSGTRLTVV.

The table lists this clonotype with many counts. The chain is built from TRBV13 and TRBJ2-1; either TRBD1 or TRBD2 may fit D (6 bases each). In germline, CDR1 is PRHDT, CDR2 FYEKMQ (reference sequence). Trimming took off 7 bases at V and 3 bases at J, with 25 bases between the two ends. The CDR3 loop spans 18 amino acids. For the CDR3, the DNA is TGTGCCAGCATCTCCTCCGGGACGTCGGGGGCCCACTACAATGAGCAGTTCTTC. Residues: CASISSGTSGAHYNEQFF.

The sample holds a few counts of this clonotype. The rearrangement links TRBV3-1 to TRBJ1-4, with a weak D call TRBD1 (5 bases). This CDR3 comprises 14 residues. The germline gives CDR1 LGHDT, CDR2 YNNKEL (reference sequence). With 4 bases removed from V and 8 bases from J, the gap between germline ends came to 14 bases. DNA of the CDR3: TGTGCCAGCAGCCGCCGACAGAAATGGGAAAAACTGTTTTTT. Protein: CASSRRQKWEKLFF.

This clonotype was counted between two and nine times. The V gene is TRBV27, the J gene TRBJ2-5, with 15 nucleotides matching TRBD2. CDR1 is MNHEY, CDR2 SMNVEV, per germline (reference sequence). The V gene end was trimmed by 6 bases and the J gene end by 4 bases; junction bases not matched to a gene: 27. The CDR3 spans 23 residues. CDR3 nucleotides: TGTGCCAGCAGCCTACTGCATCCTCCCGGAGGACTAGCGGGAGGGCCGGGGGGAGAGACCCAGTACTTC. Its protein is CASSLLHPPGGLAGGPGGETQYF.

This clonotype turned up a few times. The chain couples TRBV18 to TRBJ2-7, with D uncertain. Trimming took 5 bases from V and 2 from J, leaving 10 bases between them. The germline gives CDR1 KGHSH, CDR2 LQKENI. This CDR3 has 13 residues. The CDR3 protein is CASSDGLAYEQYF. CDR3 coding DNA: TGTGCCAGCTCAGACGGTTTAGCCTACGAGCAGTACTTC.

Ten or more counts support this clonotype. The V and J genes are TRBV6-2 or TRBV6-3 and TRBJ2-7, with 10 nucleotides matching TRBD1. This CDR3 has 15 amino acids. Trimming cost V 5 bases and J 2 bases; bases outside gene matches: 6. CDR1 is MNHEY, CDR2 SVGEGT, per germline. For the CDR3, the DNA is TGTGCCAGCAGTGCGCCCGGGACAGGGGCCTACGAGCAGTACTTC. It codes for CASSAPGTGAYEQYF.

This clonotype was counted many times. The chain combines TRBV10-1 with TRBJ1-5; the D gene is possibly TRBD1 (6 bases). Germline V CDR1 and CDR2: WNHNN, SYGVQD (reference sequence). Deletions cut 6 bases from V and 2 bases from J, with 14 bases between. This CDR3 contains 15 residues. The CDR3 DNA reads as TGCGCCAGCAGCCCGGGGGACACCGGCAATCAGCCCCAGCATTTT. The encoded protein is CASSPGDTGNQPQHF.

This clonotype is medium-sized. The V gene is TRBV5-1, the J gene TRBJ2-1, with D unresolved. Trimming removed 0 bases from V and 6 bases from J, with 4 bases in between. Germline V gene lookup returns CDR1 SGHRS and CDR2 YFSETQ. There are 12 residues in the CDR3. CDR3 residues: CASSLASNEQFF. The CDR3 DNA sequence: TGCGCCAGCAGCTTGGCCTCCAATGAGCAGTTCTTC.

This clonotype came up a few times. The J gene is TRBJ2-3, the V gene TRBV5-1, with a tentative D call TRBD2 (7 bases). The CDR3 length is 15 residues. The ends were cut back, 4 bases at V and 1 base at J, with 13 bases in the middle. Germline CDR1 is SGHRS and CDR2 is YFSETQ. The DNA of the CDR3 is TGCGCCAGCAGCGACGTCGGGGGGCGCACAGATACGCAGTATTTT. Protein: CASSDVGGRTDTQYF.

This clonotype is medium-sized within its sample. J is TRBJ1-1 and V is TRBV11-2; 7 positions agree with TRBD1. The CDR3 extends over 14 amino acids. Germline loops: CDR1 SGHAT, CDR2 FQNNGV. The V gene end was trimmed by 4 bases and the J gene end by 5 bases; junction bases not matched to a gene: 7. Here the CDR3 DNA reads TGTGCCAGCAGCTCCTATGACAGGGTTACTGAAGCTTTCTTT. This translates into CASSSYDRVTEAFF.

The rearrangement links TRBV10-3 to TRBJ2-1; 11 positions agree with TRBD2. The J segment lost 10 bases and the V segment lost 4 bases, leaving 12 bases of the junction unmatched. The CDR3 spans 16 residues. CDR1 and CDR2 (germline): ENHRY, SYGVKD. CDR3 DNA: TGTGCCATCAGTGGAAGGGGGACTAGCGGAGTACAGGAGCAGTTCTTC. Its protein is CAISGRGTSGVQEQFF.